This T cell receptor beta chain derives from a study of response to subunit inactivated influenza vaccine. Findings and limits, study-wide: Only a handful of new T cells, the authors suggested, are recruited with each seasonal influenza vaccination.

TCRdb analysed the RT-PCR reads with MiXCR anew, one entry per CDR3 protein. This sample yields around 850,000 distinct CDR3 sequences, of which around 20% are seen a single time; 11% belongs to the top ten. A word on this clonotype: Antigen: not known.

CDR3 length: 15 residues. Germline CDR1 SGHRS, CDR2 YFSETQ. V was cut by 0 bases and J by 7 bases, with 13 bases left in between. This chain joins TRBV5-1 and TRBJ1-4; D call uncertain. The TCR comes from a man aged 45 to 65 who received an inactivated influenza vaccine. The specimen was PBMCs from blood, collected 4 to 6 days after vaccination. CDR3 nucleotides: TGCGCCAGCAGCTTGGGATCCGTTGCAAGTGAAAAACTGTTTTTT. It encodes CASSLGSVASEKLFF. The variable domain in full, completed from reference TRBV5-1 and TRBJ1-4, reads KAGVTQTPRYLIKTRGQQVTLSCSPISGHRSVSWYQQTPGQGLQFLFEYFSETQRNKGNFPGRFSGRQFSNSRSEMNVSTLELGDSALYLCASSLGSVASEKLFFGSGTQLSVL.